This is a list of T cell receptor beta chains from one sample in a study of CD8+ T cells in alopecia areata. Assay: immunoSEQ multiplex PCR; the TCRdb copy retains only in-frame clones and omits some. The repertoire holds fewer than 40,000 clones, with 45% to 55% as singletons. Sequencing input: CD4+ Tregs sorted from blood. The origin of the receptors is a human donor with alopecia areata. CDR3s include the opening cysteine and the closing phenylalanine or tryptophan. Fields, in order: clone size, D gene, J gene, V gene, CDR3 DNA, CDR3 protein. A D gene is named only where the DNA matches it firmly. Only part of the rows carry a size: once, few, many, or a class if the clone is expanded.

-	-	TRBJ2-7	TRBV29-1	TGCAGCGTTGGACAGCAAACCTACGAGCAGTACTTC	CSVGQQTYEQYF
-	-	TRBJ1-4	TRBV2	TGTGCCAGCAGTGGGGCCTATGAAAAACTGTTTTTT	CASSGAYEKLFF
-	-	TRBJ2-7	TRBV28	TGTGCCAGCAGTTTTGGAGGGACGGAAACCTACGAGCAGTACTTC	CASSFGGTETYEQYF
-	-	TRBJ1-1	TRBV18	TGTGCCAGCTCAGCTTACGGTCGGGGGAACACTGAAGCTTTCTTT	CASSAYGRGNTEAFF
-	-	TRBJ2-5	TRBV7-9	TGTGCCAGCAGCTTACTCGAGACCCAGTACTTC	CASSLLETQYF
few	TRBD2	TRBJ2-1	TRBV7-2	TGTGCCAGCAGCTTCCGACTAGCGAGCTCCTACAATGAGCAGTTCTTC	CASSFRLASSYNEQFF
-	-	TRBJ1-3	TRBV7-9	TGTGCCAGCAGCCAGGGACGGCGGAGCTCTGGAAACACCATATATTTT	CASSQGRRSSGNTIYF
few	TRBD2	TRBJ2-1	TRBV10-3	TGTGCCATCAGTTTAGCGGGAGGGGACAATGAGCAGTTCTTC	CAISLAGGDNEQFF
-	-	TRBJ1-4	TRBV7-9	TGTGCCAGCAGCTTAGTGGGTATAGAAAAACTGTTTTTT	CASSLVGIEKLFF
few	-	TRBJ1-1	TRBV5-1	TGCGCCAGCAGCTTGGGTCTTGGCCCTGAAGCTTTCTTT	CASSLGLGPEAFF
-	-	TRBJ1-1	TRBV18	TGTGCCAGCTCACCATTCGGACAGAACACTGAAGCTTTCTTT	CASSPFGQNTEAFF
-	TRBD2	TRBJ2-2	TRBV6-6	TGTGCCAGCAGTTACGGCGGGAGACGAACCGGGGAGCTGTTTTTT	CASSYGGRRTGELFF
once	-	TRBJ1-3	TRBV5-1	TGCGCCAGCAGCCCGGGATCTGGAAACACCATATATTTT	CASSPGSGNTIYF
once	-	TRBJ2-3	TRBV29-1	TGCAGCGCCCTACCTGTTGGGGGAGGAGTGGATACGCAGTATTTT	CSALPVGGGVDTQYF
-	TRBD2	TRBJ2-1	TRBV7-2	TGTGCCAGCAGCTGGGGACTAGCGGGACCTTTAGATGAGCAGTTCTTC	CASSWGLAGPLDEQFF
few	-	TRBJ2-5	TRBV7-2	TGTGCCAGCAGCTTAGATGGGGGCGGGACCCAGTACTTC	CASSLDGGGTQYF
-	-	TRBJ2-3	TRBV5-6	TGTGCCAGCAGCTTGGGGGTCACCCCCACAGATACGCAGTATTTT	CASSLGVTPTDTQYF
-	-	TRBJ1-6	TRBV30	TGTGCCTGGAGTGTGCCCCCGCGAGGGGTATATAATTCACCCCTCCACTTT	CAWSVPPRGVYNSPLHF
few	-	TRBJ2-3	TRBV5-1	TGCGCCAGCAGCTTCCAGTCCCGAAGCACAGATACGCAGTATTTT	CASSFQSRSTDTQYF
once	-	TRBJ2-5	TRBV5-5	TGTGCCAGCAGCTTGGTGCCAGGGGCCCAAGAGACCCAGTACTTC	CASSLVPGAQETQYF
-	TRBD2	TRBJ2-2	TRBV6-6	TGTGCCAGCAGTCGACTAGCGGGAAACACCGGGGAGCTGTTTTTT	CASSRLAGNTGELFF
-	-	TRBJ1-1	TRBV28	TGTGCCAGCAGGCCCTCAGCTCGGCAAGCTTTCTTT	CASRPSARQAFF
-	-	TRBJ2-2	TRBV5-1	TGCGCCAGCAGCTTTGAAGGGAGCGCCGGGGAGCTGTTTTTT	CASSFEGSAGELFF
-	TRBD1	TRBJ1-1	TRBV5-1	TGCGCCAGCAGCCAGGGGGGACACCAACCTGAAGCTTTCTTT	CASSQGGHQPEAFF
-	-	TRBJ1-1	TRBV18	TGTGCCAGCTCACAATTGCCACGGGTCACTGAAGCTTTCTTT	CASSQLPRVTEAFF
few	-	TRBJ1-2	TRBV7-2	TGTGCCAGCAGCTTGGGTCAGAACTATGGCTACACCTTC	CASSLGQNYGYTF
-	-	TRBJ2-1	TRBV5-6	TGTGCCAGCAGCTTGTCGAACAGGGTGACCTACAATGAGCAGTTCTTC	CASSLSNRVTYNEQFF
-	-	TRBJ1-1	TRBV5-1	TGCGCCAGCAGCCCGGGGCGAAGGACTGAAGCTTTCTTT	CASSPGRRTEAFF
few	-	TRBJ1-5	TRBV4-1	TGCGCCAGCAGCCAAGAATTGCTTACGGGGGCTAGCAATCAGCCCCAGCATTTT	CASSQELLTGASNQPQHF
-	-	TRBJ1-2	TRBV5-1	TGCGCCAGCAGCTTGTTAGGCGGAGACTATGGCTACACCTTC	CASSLLGGDYGYTF
-	TRBD2	TRBJ2-1	TRBV7-8	TGTGCCAGCAGCTTAGCGCCTAGCGGCAATGAGCAGTTCTTC	CASSLAPSGNEQFF
-	-	TRBJ2-2	TRBV5-1	TGCGCCAGCAGCCCCACGCGGACCGGGGAGCTGTTTTTT	CASSPTRTGELFF
-	TRBD1	TRBJ1-1	TRBV19	TGTGCCAGTAGTCGGACAGACAGGGCATACATGAACACTGAAGCTTTCTTT	CASSRTDRAYMNTEAFF
-	-	TRBJ2-5	TRBV11-1	TGTGCCAGCAGCCCGCCGAGGGGGGCGACGGGGACCCAGTACTTC	CASSPPRGATGTQYF
-	TRBD2	TRBJ2-7	TRBV5-1	TGCGCCAGCAGCGAGGGTGGCTCCGGGACTAGCGGCTACGAGCAGTACTTC	CASSEGGSGTSGYEQYF